A single T cell receptor (beta chain) is shown here with its context. The sample belongs to a study of blood T cell repertoires in COVID-19. Method: immunoSEQ multiplex PCR; TCRdb's copy keeps in-frame clones and lacks some. The table shows fewer than 30,000 clones, with approximately 70% occurring only once. Germline CDR1 is SGHNT and CDR2 is YYREEE (reference sequence). V lost 3 bases, J lost 5 bases, and 9 bases stayed unmatched. CDR3 size: 17 residues. Sequenced input: peripheral blood. This TCR came from a man in his fifties or sixties with active or convalescent COVID-19. This chain joins TRBV5-4 and TRBJ2-2; 11 nucleotides match TRBD2. The CDR3 DNA sequence: TGTGCCAGCAGCTCCGGTAGCGGGAGGGCCGATACCGGGGAGCTGTTTTTT. Translating gives CASSSGSGRADTGELFF.